Detailed here is one TCR beta chain. The length of the CDR3 is 14 residues. Looked up from germline, CDR1 is SGDLS and CDR2 is YYNGEE. With 0 bases removed from V and 4 bases from J, the gap between germline ends came to 9 bases. This specimen belongs to a study of PD-L1 blockade in urothelial cancer. As for the study in general: Bladder-origin urothelial cancer in males described about 85% of the roughly 29 patients. Blood analyses occurred 3 weeks (second dose) and 6 weeks post treatment start.

Indicated time point: pretreatment peripheral blood. Produced via immunoSEQ multiplex PCR; TCRdb's table is partial and in-frame only. In the table there are some 50,000 clones, around nine tenths of which are singletons. The sequencing here drew on PBMCs, taken around atezolizumab (anti-PD-L1) treatment. The source of this sequence is a woman aged 60 to 75 with urothelial cancer. The chain recombines TRBV9 with TRBJ2-3; the D is unclear. The CDR3 spells CASSVGTPPDTQYF. The CDR3, as DNA: TGTGCCAGCAGCGTAGGAACTCCCCCAGATACGCAGTATTTT. The entire variable domain, with the rest obtained from reference TRBV9 and TRBJ2-3, is as follows: DSGVTQTPKHLITATGQRVTLRCSPRSGDLSVYWYQQSLDQGLQFLIQYYNGEERAKGNILERFSAQQFPDLHSELNLSSLELGDSALYFCASSVGTPPDTQYFGPGTRLTVL.